Listed below are T cell receptor beta chains from one sample, sequenced in a study of cytomegalovirus exposure and HLA in healthy donors. Clones were read by immunoSEQ multiplex PCR, and TCRdb kept only the in-frame ones, dropping some. The sample yields about 140,000 clones, 76% seen once. Sequencing input: PBMCs. Receptors were obtained from a woman aged 40-49 years in good health and CMV-seronegative. The CDR3 runs from the conserved cysteine through the conserved F or W. The D gene is left open where the match is weak. Clone sizes are given selectively: once, few, many, or a class where the clone is expanded.

V gene	CDR3 length	D gene	clone size	J gene	CDR3 DNA	CDR3 protein
TRBV5-1	13	NA	NA	TRBJ1-2	TGCGCCAGCAGCTGCCGTACAAACTATGGCTACACCTTC	CASSCRTNYGYTF
TRBV6-5	16	NA	once	TRBJ1-6	TGTGCCAGCAGTTACTCGGGCAGCTCCGTCGGTAGTCCCCTCCACTTT	CASSYSGSSVGSPLHF
TRBV11-2	17	TRBD1	NA	TRBJ2-5	TGTGCCAGCAGCTCCAGTCCCCCCGGACAGGGGGGAAAGACCCAGTACTTC	CASSSSPPGQGGKTQYF
TRBV6-6	14	NA	NA	TRBJ1-4	TGTGCCAGCAGTCCGTACCGACTTAATGAAAAACTGTTTTTT	CASSPYRLNEKLFF
TRBV2	15	NA	few	TRBJ2-1	TGTGCCAGCAGTGAGGCTAGCAACTCCTACAATGAGCAGTTCTTC	CASSEASNSYNEQFF
TRBV9	15	NA	NA	TRBJ2-5	TGTGCCAGCAGCGCGAGCGGACCCTCCGGGGAGACCCAGTACTTC	CASSASGPSGETQYF
TRBV9	15	NA	NA	TRBJ1-5	TGTGCCAGCAGCGTAGGAATCTATAGCAATCAGCCCCAGCATTTT	CASSVGIYSNQPQHF
TRBV7-2	13	NA	NA	TRBJ1-6	TGTGCCAGCAGCCCTACAGGGTCCACACCCCTCCACTTT	CASSPTGSTPLHF
TRBV28	15	TRBD1	once	TRBJ2-7	TGTGCCAGCAGGACCGGGGCAGGGGGTTCTCCCGAGCAGTACTTC	CASRTGAGGSPEQYF
TRBV5-1	15	TRBD1	NA	TRBJ1-6	TGCGCCAGCAGCTTGGACCAGGGGGCGTATTCACCCCTCCACTTT	CASSLDQGAYSPLHF
TRBV5-1	14	NA	NA	TRBJ1-3	TGCGCCAGCAGTGTGTACGGAGAAGTAAACACCATATATTTT	CASSVYGEVNTIYF
TRBV28	14	TRBD1	NA	TRBJ1-1	TGTGCCAGCAGCCCCGGACAGGGGAACACTGAAGCTTTCTTT	CASSPGQGNTEAFF
TRBV18	15	NA	NA	TRBJ1-1	TGTGCCAGCTCACCGTTAGGGGGAATTGGAACTGAAGCTTTCTTT	CASSPLGGIGTEAFF
TRBV7-8	17	TRBD2	NA	TRBJ2-7	TGTGCCAGCAGCTTATATGTCCCTAGCGGGAGCACCTACGAGCAGTACTTC	CASSLYVPSGSTYEQYF
TRBV6-5	14	TRBD2	NA	TRBJ2-5	TGTGCCAGCAGCGCACTAGCGGGGCAAGAGACCCAGTACTTC	CASSALAGQETQYF
TRBV7-6	18	TRBD2	NA	TRBJ2-3	TGTGCCAGCAGCTTAGCGCCACTAGCGGGGGGGCGAGGAGATACGCAGTATTTT	CASSLAPLAGGRGDTQYF
TRBV11-2	14	NA	NA	TRBJ2-7	TGTGCCAGCAGCTTAAGTCAGGGGCCCTACGAGCAGTACTTC	CASSLSQGPYEQYF
TRBV4-1	17	TRBD2	NA	TRBJ2-7	TGCGCCAGCAGCCTCGGGGTAGCGGGAGCCTCCTCCTACGAGCAGTACTTC	CASSLGVAGASSYEQYF
TRBV5-8	16	NA	NA	TRBJ1-1	TGTGCCAGCAGCTTGAAATTGGACAGATGGAACACTGAAGCTTTCTTT	CASSLKLDRWNTEAFF
TRBV27	16	TRBD1	NA	TRBJ1-5	TGTGCCAGCAGTGGGGACAGAGGCGGTAGCAATCAGCCCCAGCATTTT	CASSGDRGGSNQPQHF
TRBV5-1	15	TRBD1	NA	TRBJ1-4	TGCGCCAGCAGCTCCGGCACAGGGGGCAATGAAAAACTGTTTTTT	CASSSGTGGNEKLFF
TRBV19	13	NA	NA	TRBJ1-1	TGTGCCAGTAGTTGGGGACAGAACACTGAAGCTTTCTTT	CASSWGQNTEAFF
TRBV5-1	14	TRBD1	NA	TRBJ2-5	TGCGCCAGCAGCTCCCGACAGGGCGGAGAGACCCAGTACTTC	CASSSRQGGETQYF
TRBV28	13	NA	few	TRBJ1-2	TGTGCCAGCCAGGGTACCCATAACTATGGCTACACCTTC	CASQGTHNYGYTF
TRBV6-5	14	NA	NA	TRBJ1-2	TGTGCCAGCAGTTCTAAGACACCTACCTATGGCTACACCTTC	CASSSKTPTYGYTF